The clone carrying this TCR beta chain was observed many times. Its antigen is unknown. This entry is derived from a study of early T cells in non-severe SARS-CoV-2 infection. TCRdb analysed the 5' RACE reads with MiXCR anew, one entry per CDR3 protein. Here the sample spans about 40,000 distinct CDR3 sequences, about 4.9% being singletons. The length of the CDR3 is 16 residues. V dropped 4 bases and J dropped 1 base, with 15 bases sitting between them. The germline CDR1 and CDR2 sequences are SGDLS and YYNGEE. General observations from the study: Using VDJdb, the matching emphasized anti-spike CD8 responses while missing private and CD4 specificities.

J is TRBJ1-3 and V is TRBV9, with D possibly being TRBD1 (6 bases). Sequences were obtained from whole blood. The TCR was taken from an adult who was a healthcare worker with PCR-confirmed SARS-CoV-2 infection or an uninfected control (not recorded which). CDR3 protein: CASSPRLGTSGNTIYF. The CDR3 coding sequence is TGTGCCAGCAGCCCCAGATTGGGGACATCTGGAAACACCATATATTTT.